There are many counts of the clone carrying this TCR beta chain. What it binds is not known. Germline CDR1 and CDR2: KGHSH and LQKENI. The germline V and J ends were trimmed by 1 base and 4 bases, with 14 bases remaining between them. This CDR3 region has 17 residues. This entry comes from a study of Graves' ophthalmopathy and Graves' hyperthyroidism. Study-level results: In blood, most expanded thyroid clonotypes above 0.001 frequency were also detected.

The TCR beta CDR3 regions underwent amplification from RNA transcripts. HTBI primers primed a first-round RT-PCR, and a second-round multiplex PCR followed. MiXCR, run by TCRdb on the multiplex PCR reads, gives a single entry per CDR3 protein. The sample records under 350,000 distinct CDR3 sequences, roughly 15% being singletons. The chain couples TRBV18 to TRBJ1-6; possible D gene TRBD1, 5 bases. Material: peripheral blood. This receptor was obtained from an adult man with Graves' ophthalmopathy. The CDR3 loop is CASSPRRDYAYNSPLHF. As DNA, the CDR3 is TGTGCCAGCTCACCACGGAGGGACTATGCATATAATTCACCCCTCCACTTT.